This is a list of T cell receptor beta chains from one sample in a study of blood T cell repertoires in COVID-19. Repertoires were generated with immunoSEQ multiplex PCR, while TCRdb's copy carries only in-frame clones and drops some. The repertoire consists of hundreds of thousands of clones, with 88% occurring once and the leading ten covering 6% to 8.5%. What was sequenced was peripheral blood. The source of these receptors is a woman in her seventies with COVID-19, enrolled during active disease. CDR3s include the opening cysteine and the closing phenylalanine or tryptophan. The D gene is left open where the match is weak. Size is stated for part of the rows, as once, few or many counts, or as a class when the clone is expanded.

CDR3nt,CDR3aa,j_gene,abundance,d_gene,v_gene
TGCAGTGCCAGTCCCGGGACAGGGGAAAATGGCTACACCTTC,CSASPGTGENGYTF,TRBJ1-2,NA,TRBD1,TRBV20-1
TGTGCCAGCAGTTATCAACAGGCTTCACCCCTCCACTTT,CASSYQQASPLHF,TRBJ1-6,NA,NA,TRBV6-5
TGTGCCAGCAGACCCCAGAATTACAAAAACATTCAGTACTTC,CASRPQNYKNIQYF,TRBJ2-4,NA,NA,TRBV6-5
TGCGCCAGCAGCTTGCAGGGGACGCGCAATTCACCCCTCCACTTT,CASSLQGTRNSPLHF,TRBJ1-6,NA,NA,TRBV5-1
TGTGCCAGCAACCACCCTGGCCTGAACAATGAGCAGTTCTTC,CASNHPGLNNEQFF,TRBJ2-1,NA,NA,TRBV9
TGTGCCAGCAGCCAAGAGGGTGGGGCGGCCGATCAGCCCCAGCATTTT,CASSQEGGAADQPQHF,TRBJ1-5,NA,NA,TRBV3-1/TRBV3-2
TGTGCTAGCGCCTGGGGGGGAACCGGGGAGCTGTTTTTT,CASAWGGTGELFF,TRBJ2-2,once,TRBD2,TRBV12-5
TGTGCCATCAGTGAAACTAACACTGAAGCTTTCTTT,CAISETNTEAFF,TRBJ1-1,once,NA,TRBV10-3
TGTGCTAGTGGTACCTCAGGGGGAAACACTGAAGCTTTCTTT,CASGTSGGNTEAFF,TRBJ1-1,NA,TRBD1,TRBV12-5
TGCGCCAGCAGCTCTACCCGTGCGGGAAACATTCAGTACTTC,CASSSTRAGNIQYF,TRBJ2-4,NA,NA,TRBV4-3
TGTGCCAGCAGCCAAGGTGGGCTAGCGGGGGCCCCATACGAGCAGTACTTC,CASSQGGLAGAPYEQYF,TRBJ2-7,NA,TRBD2,TRBV3-1/TRBV3-2
TGTGCCAGCAGCGTAGCTGGGGGGAAAGCTAACTATGGCTACACCTTC,CASSVAGGKANYGYTF,TRBJ1-2,NA,NA,TRBV9
TGTGCCAGCAGCGTAGAGCAGGGCATGGGAAACACCATATATTTT,CASSVEQGMGNTIYF,TRBJ1-3,once,NA,TRBV9
TGTGCCAGCAGTTACTCTCAGGGGGCGCGGAATGAGCAGTTCTTC,CASSYSQGARNEQFF,TRBJ2-1,NA,TRBD1,TRBV6-5
TGTGCCAGCAGCTTTGATGAGTCCCCGGCAACTAATGAAAAACTGTTTTTT,CASSFDESPATNEKLFF,TRBJ1-4,once,NA,TRBV12-1
TGCGCCAGCAGCCAAGACAGGGGGCGCGAGCAGTACTTC,CASSQDRGREQYF,TRBJ2-7,NA,TRBD1,TRBV4-3
TGTGCCAGCAGTTACGGTCAGGGCGAACGTGAAAAACTGTTTTTT,CASSYGQGEREKLFF,TRBJ1-4,NA,NA,TRBV6-5
TGTGCCAGTAGTATTGGGACAGGGAGCAACACCGGGGAGCTGTTTTTT,CASSIGTGSNTGELFF,TRBJ2-2,once,TRBD1,TRBV19
TGTGCCAGCAGCCAAGACCCGACAGCCTCCTACGAGCAGTACTTC,CASSQDPTASYEQYF,TRBJ2-7,once,NA,TRBV3-1/TRBV3-2
TGCGCCAGCAGCTTGTCTAGTTTGAATCTTCCCTTTGGGGGGATATCTAGGGAGACCCAGTACTTC,CASSLSSLNLPFGGISRETQYF,TRBJ2-5,once,NA,TRBV5-1
TGTGCCAGCAGCTTAGTCCCGCGGTCCCCCTCAGGGGAGCAGTACTTC,CASSLVPRSPSGEQYF,TRBJ2-7,NA,NA,TRBV7-8
TGTGCCAGCAGTGAATCAACCACAGGGGACACTGAAGCTTTCTTT,CASSESTTGDTEAFF,TRBJ1-1,NA,TRBD1,TRBV25-1
TGTGCCATCAGACCTGGACAGAGCTCCTATAATTCACCCCTCCACTTT,CAIRPGQSSYNSPLHF,TRBJ1-6,NA,NA,TRBV10-3
TGTGCCAGCAGAGCTACCGTAACGAACACCGGGGAGCTGTTTTTT,CASRATVTNTGELFF,TRBJ2-2,NA,NA,TRBV2
TGTGCCAGTAGTTGGGGGGGGCCACCCAATGAGCAGTTCTTC,CASSWGGPPNEQFF,TRBJ2-1,once,NA,TRBV19
TGTGCCAGCAGCTTTCAGGGGAGGGACACTGAAGCTTTCTTT,CASSFQGRDTEAFF,TRBJ1-1,NA,NA,TRBV7-9
TGCGCCAGCAGCTCTAATCGAAACAATGAGCAGTTCTTC,CASSSNRNNEQFF,TRBJ2-1,NA,NA,TRBV5-1
TGTGCCAGCAGCTTATTTTTTCTGGAAGGACTTGGAAACACCATATATTTT,CASSLFFLEGLGNTIYF,TRBJ1-3,NA,NA,TRBV7-8
TGTGCCAGCAGCTTAGGGTACTTCCCGTATAGTCATAACTATGGCTACACCTTC,CASSLGYFPYSHNYGYTF,TRBJ1-2,NA,NA,TRBV7-6
TGTGCCAGCAGTTCTACCCTAGGTAGCGGGGGGGCGCCAGATACGCAGTATTTT,CASSSTLGSGGAPDTQYF,TRBJ2-3,NA,TRBD2,TRBV28
TGCGCCAGCAGCTTGTTGGCAGGGGGCTCGAACACTGAAGCTTTCTTT,CASSLLAGGSNTEAFF,TRBJ1-1,NA,TRBD1,TRBV5-1
TGTGCCAGCAGCTCACTAGCGACGGGTGAGCAGTTCTTC,CASSSLATGEQFF,TRBJ2-1,NA,TRBD2,TRBV7-9
TGTGCCAGCAGCTTGGACAGATCTGGAAACACCATATATTTT,CASSLDRSGNTIYF,TRBJ1-3,NA,NA,TRBV7-9
TGTGCCAGCAGCCAAGAGGGGACAGCCTATGGCTACACCTTC,CASSQEGTAYGYTF,TRBJ1-2,few,TRBD1,TRBV3-1/TRBV3-2
TGCGCCAGCAGCTTGGCCGGAGGGGCGGCCTATGGCTACACCTTC,CASSLAGGAAYGYTF,TRBJ1-2,NA,NA,TRBV5-1
TGTGCCAGCAGCGTATCTAGCGGGGGGGTAGATACGCAGTATTTT,CASSVSSGGVDTQYF,TRBJ2-3,NA,TRBD2,TRBV9
TGTGCCACCGGGGGTTCTTTGGGGTTCGCGAACACCGGGGAGCTGTTTTTT,CATGGSLGFANTGELFF,TRBJ2-2,NA,NA,TRBV10-3
TGCGCCAGCAGCCAAGTCAAAGGACAGGGGTATGGCTACACCTTC,CASSQVKGQGYGYTF,TRBJ1-2,NA,TRBD1,TRBV4-1
TGTGCCATCAGCCAGTGGGGGGGCAATGAGCAGTTCTTC,CAISQWGGNEQFF,TRBJ2-1,NA,TRBD2,TRBV10-3
TGTGCCAGCAGTCTATCGGACAGGGGCCCCGGGGAGCTGTTTTTT,CASSLSDRGPGELFF,TRBJ2-2,NA,TRBD1,TRBV2
TGTGCCAGCAGTGTAGCGGGGGGGCTGGGAGAGACCCAGTACTTC,CASSVAGGLGETQYF,TRBJ2-5,NA,TRBD2,TRBV6-1
TGTGCCAGCAGTTGGGCCACCACAGATACGCAGTATTTT,CASSWATTDTQYF,TRBJ2-3,once,NA,TRBV12-3/TRBV12-4
TGTGCCAGCAGCTTTGGGGCCGCAAACACTGAAGCTTTCTTT,CASSFGAANTEAFF,TRBJ1-1,NA,NA,TRBV12-1
TGTGCCAGCGACGAGTCCAGGGGATTAGCTGGGGCCAACGTCCTGACTTTC,CASDESRGLAGANVLTF,TRBJ2-6,NA,NA,TRBV7-9
TGTGCCAGCAGCTTAGGAGTGGGTAATTCACCCCTCCACTTT,CASSLGVGNSPLHF,TRBJ1-6,few,NA,TRBV7-3
TGTGCCAGCAGCAAAACTAGCGGGGTAAACAATGAGCAGTTCTTC,CASSKTSGVNNEQFF,TRBJ2-1,NA,TRBD2,TRBV9
TGTGCCAGCAGCGGCGGGACAGGGCCCCCCGTACAGCAGTACTTC,CASSGGTGPPVQQYF,TRBJ2-7,once,TRBD1,TRBV9
TGTGCCAGCAGCGTAGAACCCGGGACAGGGGACGAAAAACTGTTTTTT,CASSVEPGTGDEKLFF,TRBJ1-4,NA,TRBD1,TRBV9
TGTGCCAGCAGCGAGAGGCTTGGCCCAGCCGGCCACGAGCAGTACTTC,CASSERLGPAGHEQYF,TRBJ2-7,NA,NA,TRBV5-5
TGTGCCAGCAGTATCTCAGCGAACGCTGCCGGAAACACCATATATTTT,CASSISANAAGNTIYF,TRBJ1-3,NA,NA,TRBV4-2
TGTGCCGTCAGGAGTCCCGTTGGTAGCGGGCCGAGCTCCTACAATGAGCAGTTCTTC,CAVRSPVGSGPSSYNEQFF,TRBJ2-1,NA,TRBD2,TRBV10-3
TGTGCCAGCACAAATCCTCGGGCAGGGGGATCCGAGCAGTACTTC,CASTNPRAGGSEQYF,TRBJ2-7,NA,TRBD1,TRBV6-5
TGTGCCAGCAGCTCCACAGGATATAGCGGGGAGCTGTTTTTT,CASSSTGYSGELFF,TRBJ2-2,NA,NA,TRBV7-2
TGTGCCAGCAGGACAGCGCTTAATCAGCCCCAGCATTTT,CASRTALNQPQHF,TRBJ1-5,NA,NA,TRBV2